Included here is one TCR beta chain sequence, with context. The antigen is not known. Additional DNA sequences in this sample encode the identical CDR3. The CDR3 runs 12 residues. Germline-derived CDR1 and CDR2 are SGDLS and YYNGEE. Unmatched junction bases numbered 5, after V lost 7 bases and J lost 4 bases. The record originates from a study of OX40 agonist ivuxolimab in advanced cancers. Study background: The eligibility criteria allowed prior anti-PD-1, anti-PD-L1 or anti-CTLA-4 therapy, and 40% had some. Two patients with cutaneous melanoma and one with hepatocellular carcinoma, three in total, showed partial responses.

Produced via immunoSEQ multiplex PCR; TCRdb's table is partial and in-frame only. The sample has about 77,000 clones; 65% to 90% are singletons. Overall study findings and caveats: CD4+ and CD8+ T cells in blood underwent clonal expansion by week 6 at 0.1 to 3.0 mg/kg. Antigen specificity remained undetermined for the expanded peripheral T cells.

The TCR sequence derives from an adult with an advanced solid tumor such as melanoma, head and neck, liver or kidney cancer. Specimen: CD4+ or CD8+ T cells sorted from blood, collected in a trial of the OX40 agonist ivuxolimab. The rearrangement links TRBV9 to TRBJ2-7, with 7 nucleotides matching TRBD2. The CDR3 loop is CASGKGGYEQYF. The CDR3 nucleotides read TGTGCCAGCGGAAAGGGAGGGTACGAGCAGTACTTC.